These T cell receptor beta chains were read from a single sample in a study of blood T cell repertoires in COVID-19. Clones were sequenced by immunoSEQ multiplex PCR, and TCRdb holds only the in-frame ones, with some missing. The sample records 250,000 to 300,000 clones, roughly 93% being singletons. Input material: PBMCs or T cells enriched from blood (not recorded which). The origin of the receptors is a woman aged 40-49 years with acute COVID-19. Each CDR3 is given with its conserved first and last residue. A D gene is named only where the DNA matches it firmly. A clone size is listed for some rows: how often the clone was seen (once, few, many), or a class if it is expanded.

j_gene: TRBJ2-3
d_gene: -
v_gene: TRBV18
abundance: -
CDR3aa: CASSPGGDTQYF
CDR3nt: TGTGCCAGCTCACCAGGGGGGGATACGCAGTATTTT

j_gene: TRBJ1-3
d_gene: TRBD1
v_gene: TRBV3-1/TRBV3-2
abundance: -
CDR3aa: CASLQGASKRNTIYF
CDR3nt: TGTGCCAGCCTCCAGGGGGCTTCGAAGCGAAACACCATATATTTT

j_gene: TRBJ1-2
d_gene: -
v_gene: TRBV6-5
abundance: -
CDR3aa: CASSYSARVDYGYTF
CDR3nt: TGTGCCAGCAGTTACTCAGCCAGGGTGGACTATGGCTACACCTTC

j_gene: TRBJ1-5
d_gene: -
v_gene: TRBV6-5
abundance: -
CDR3aa: CASSYEEPQHF
CDR3nt: TGTGCCAGCAGTTACGAGGAGCCCCAGCATTTT

j_gene: TRBJ1-1
d_gene: -
v_gene: TRBV18
abundance: -
CDR3aa: CASSPLGGDTEAFF
CDR3nt: TGTGCCAGCTCACCATTAGGGGGAGACACTGAAGCTTTCTTT

j_gene: TRBJ2-1
d_gene: -
v_gene: TRBV13
abundance: -
CDR3aa: CASSNLYNEQFF
CDR3nt: TGTGCCAGCAGCAACCTATACAATGAGCAGTTCTTC

j_gene: TRBJ1-2
d_gene: -
v_gene: TRBV6-5
abundance: -
CDR3aa: CASRTSSGSYTF
CDR3nt: TGTGCCAGCCGGACTTCCAGCGGCAGCTACACCTTC

j_gene: TRBJ2-3
d_gene: TRBD2
v_gene: TRBV3-1/TRBV3-2
abundance: -
CDR3aa: CASRFSGTSTDTQYF
CDR3nt: TGTGCCAGCAGGTTTAGCGGGACAAGCACAGATACGCAGTATTTT

j_gene: TRBJ2-3
d_gene: -
v_gene: TRBV11-2
abundance: -
CDR3aa: CASSLRDTDTQYF
CDR3nt: TGTGCCAGCAGCCTGAGGGACACAGATACGCAGTATTTT

j_gene: TRBJ1-1
d_gene: TRBD1
v_gene: TRBV30
abundance: few
CDR3aa: CACPPGTGPMNTEAFF
CDR3nt: TGTGCCTGTCCCCCCGGGACAGGGCCTATGAACACTGAAGCTTTCTTT

j_gene: TRBJ2-3
d_gene: TRBD2
v_gene: TRBV4-2
abundance: -
CDR3aa: CASSQEAGGLFTDTQYF
CDR3nt: TGTGCCAGCAGCCAAGAAGCGGGAGGTCTCTTCACAGATACGCAGTATTTT

j_gene: TRBJ1-6
d_gene: TRBD1
v_gene: TRBV20-1
abundance: few
CDR3aa: CSARDREPLHF
CDR3nt: TGCAGTGCCCGAGACAGGGAGCCCCTCCACTTT

j_gene: TRBJ2-7
d_gene: -
v_gene: TRBV6-6
abundance: -
CDR3aa: CASRPGLSYEQYF
CDR3nt: TGTGCCAGCAGACCTGGACTCTCCTACGAGCAGTACTTC

j_gene: TRBJ2-5
d_gene: TRBD2
v_gene: TRBV7-2
abundance: -
CDR3aa: CASSLRGLVQETQYF
CDR3nt: TGTGCCAGCAGCTTAAGGGGACTAGTCCAAGAGACCCAGTACTTC